A single sample is the source of the 9 T cell receptor beta chains below, sequenced in a study of shared clonotypes between healthy human individuals. It was CD45RO-negative cells, positively selected for CCR7, that made up naive CD8 cells, with terminally differentiated effector memory CD45RA+ cells excluded. Generated by immunoSEQ multiplex PCR, the TCRdb table keeps only in-frame clones and is missing some. The table lists about 2,100,000 clones, 85% to 95% of them singletons, with over 1.5% in the top ten. The sequenced material came from naive CD8+ T cells from PBMCs. The source is a man in his late teens or twenties in good health. Some clones in this sample may be carry-over from other donors' samples.

The rearrangement links TRBV30 to TRBJ2-2, with 7 positions matching TRBD2. This CDR3 has 14 residues. The trim removed 2 bases at V and 4 bases at J, leaving 4 bases unmatched. CDR1 is GTSNPN, CDR2 SVGIG, per germline (reference sequence). The CDR3 nucleotides read TGTGCCTGGAGTTTCTGGGAGGGCACCGGGGAGCTGTTTTTT. It specifies CAWSFWEGTGELFF. The whole variable domain, remainder taken from reference TRBV30 and TRBJ2-2, is SQTIHQWPATLVQPVGSPLSLECTVEGTSNPNLYWYRQAAGRGLQLLFYSVGIGQISSEVPQNLSASRPQDRQFILSSKKLLLSDSGFYLCAWSFWEGTGELFFGEGSRLTVL.

This chain uses TRBV5-1 with TRBJ2-7; D is unresolved. The V and J ends lost 0 bases and 2 bases respectively, with 21 bases between them. The CDR3 sequence is 18 residues long. From germline, CDR1 is SGHRS and CDR2 YFSETQ. The DNA for the CDR3 is TGCGCCAGCAGCTTGGCCTTGGACCCTAGAGCCTCCACCTACGAGCAGTACTTC. Translated, it gives CASSLALDPRASTYEQYF. The full variable domain, rest sourced from reference TRBV5-1 and TRBJ2-7, is KAGVTQTPRYLIKTRGQQVTLSCSPISGHRSVSWYQQTPGQGLQFLFEYFSETQRNKGNFPGRFSGRQFSNSRSEMNVSTLELGDSALYLCASSLALDPRASTYEQYFGPGTRLTVT.

The chain recombines TRBV11-2 with TRBJ2-1, with TRBD2 matching 7 bases. V gave up 5 bases and J gave up 3 bases; unmatched junction bases: 10. There are 16 residues in the CDR3. CDR1 and CDR2 from the germline V gene are SGHAT and FQNNGV. The CDR3 is CASSPPAGLIYNEQFF. The DNA of the CDR3 is TGTGCCAGCAGCCCGCCGGCGGGACTAATCTACAATGAGCAGTTCTTC.

The genes are TRBV9 and TRBJ1-2; possible D gene TRBD1, 5 bases. The germline CDR1 and CDR2 sequences are SGDLS and YYNGEE. This CDR3 is built from 13 residues. V shed 3 bases and J shed 5 bases, with 11 bases lying between them. The CDR3 DNA reads as TGTGCCAGCAGCGAGGGCTCAGGGTATGGCTACACCTTC. Translated, it gives CASSEGSGYGYTF.

The chain couples TRBV9 to TRBJ2-7; D is unclear. The length of the CDR3 is 12 residues. Germline CDR1 reads SGDLS; CDR2 reads YYNGEE. V lost 3 bases to trimming and J lost 6 bases, with 10 bases between them. The CDR3 DNA follows: TGTGCCAGCAGCGAACGAGTGGGCGAGCAGTACTTC. Protein product: CASSERVGEQYF. Full variable domain (remainder filled in from reference TRBV9 and TRBJ2-7): DSGVTQTPKHLITATGQRVTLRCSPRSGDLSVYWYQQSLDQGLQFLIQYYNGEERAKGNILERFSAQQFPDLHSELNLSSLELGDSALYFCASSERVGEQYFGPGTRLTVT.

The gene calls are TRBV27 and TRBJ2-5; D is perhaps TRBD1 or TRBD2 (5 bases each). This CDR3 is 14 amino acids long. V lost 2 bases to trimming and J lost 5 bases, with 12 bases between them. Germline V lookup: CDR1 MNHEY, CDR2 SMNVEV (reference sequence). The CDR3 reads CASSLEGRVETQYF. The CDR3 DNA reads as TGTGCCAGCAGTTTAGAGGGACGGGTTGAGACCCAGTACTTC.

V usage is TRBV11-2 and J usage is TRBJ1-2; D perhaps matches TRBD1 (5 bases). This CDR3 spans 12 amino acids. Germline loops: CDR1 SGHAT, CDR2 FQNNGV. V was cut by 5 bases and J by 8 bases, with 12 bases left in between. The CDR3, as DNA: TGTGCCAGCAGCCCCGGGAGGGGCGGCTACACCTTC. It yields the protein CASSPGRGGYTF.

The rearrangement uses TRBV29-1 and TRBJ2-1; a possible D gene is TRBD1 (6 bases). V was pared by 2 bases and J by 4 bases, with 15 bases between. This CDR3 is built from 15 residues. CDR1 and CDR2 (germline): SQVTM, ANQGSEA. CDR3: CSVESLGTLYNEQFF. The DNA for the CDR3 is TGCAGCGTTGAAAGTCTAGGGACATTGTACAATGAGCAGTTCTTC.

As to this clone: Other nucleotide sequences in the sample specify the same CDR3. The chain has TRBV7-9 and TRBJ2-2; D not certain. The V gene lost 1 base and the J gene lost 7 bases, with 4 bases spanning the gap. Germline CDR1 is SEHNR and CDR2 is FQNEAQ (reference sequence). The CDR3 runs to 12 residues. This chain's CDR3 is CASSLVGGELFF. The CDR3 coding sequence is TGTGCCAGCAGCTTAGTGGGCGGGGAGCTGTTTTTT.